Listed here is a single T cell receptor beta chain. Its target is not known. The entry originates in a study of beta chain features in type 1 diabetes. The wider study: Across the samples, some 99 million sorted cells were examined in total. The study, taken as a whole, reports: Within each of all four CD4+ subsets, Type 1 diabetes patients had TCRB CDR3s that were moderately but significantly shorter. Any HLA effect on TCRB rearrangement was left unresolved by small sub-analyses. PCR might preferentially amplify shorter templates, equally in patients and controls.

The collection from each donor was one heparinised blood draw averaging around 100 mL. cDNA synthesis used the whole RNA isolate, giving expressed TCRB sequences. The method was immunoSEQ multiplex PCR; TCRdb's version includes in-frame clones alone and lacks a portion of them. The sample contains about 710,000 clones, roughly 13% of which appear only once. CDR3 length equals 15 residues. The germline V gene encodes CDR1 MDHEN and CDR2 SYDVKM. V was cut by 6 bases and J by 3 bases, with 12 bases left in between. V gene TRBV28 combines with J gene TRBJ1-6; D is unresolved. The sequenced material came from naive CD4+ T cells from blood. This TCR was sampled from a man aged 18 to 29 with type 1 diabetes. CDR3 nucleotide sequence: TGTGCCAGCAGAGCTTGGACCAGCTATAATTCACCCCTCCACTTT. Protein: CASRAWTSYNSPLHF. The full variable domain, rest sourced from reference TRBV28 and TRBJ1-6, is DVKVTQSSRYLVKRTGEKVFLECVQDMDHENMFWYRQDPGLGLRLIYFSYDVKMKEKGDIPEGYSVSREKKERFSLILESASTNQTSMYLCASRAWTSYNSPLHFGNGTRLTVT.